This T cell receptor beta chain was recorded in a study of T cells in Graves' hyperthyroidism and ophthalmopathy. Active moderate-to-severe ophthalmopathy, Clinical Activity Score at least 3, NOSPECS at least 4, under 3 months' duration. Exclusions: uncontrolled infection, other autoimmune disease, pregnancy, lactation. Using approximately 10 ml of fresh peripheral blood, PBMCs were prepared. This clonotype was found a few times. This CDR3 region has 13 residues. V was trimmed by 6 bases and J by 6 bases, leaving 11 bases between them. Germline V gene data show CDR1 as WNHNN and CDR2 as SYGVQD (reference sequence). TCR beta CDR3 regions were amplified from RNA transcripts. An initial round of RT-PCR targeting the TCR CDR3 relied on the HTBI primer set. From the multiplex PCR reads, TCRdb called clonotypes with MiXCR, one entry per CDR3 protein. The sample has roughly 550,000 distinct CDR3 sequences, about 15% seen once.

The chain employs TRBV10-1 and TRBJ2-2; TRBD2 is a possible D gene (6 bases). The origin of this receptor is a woman younger than 45 with Graves' ophthalmopathy. Sequenced material: blood. The CDR3 DNA reads TGCGCCAGCAGCGGGAGTGGGTCCGGGGAGCTGTTTTTT. It codes for CASSGSGSGELFF.